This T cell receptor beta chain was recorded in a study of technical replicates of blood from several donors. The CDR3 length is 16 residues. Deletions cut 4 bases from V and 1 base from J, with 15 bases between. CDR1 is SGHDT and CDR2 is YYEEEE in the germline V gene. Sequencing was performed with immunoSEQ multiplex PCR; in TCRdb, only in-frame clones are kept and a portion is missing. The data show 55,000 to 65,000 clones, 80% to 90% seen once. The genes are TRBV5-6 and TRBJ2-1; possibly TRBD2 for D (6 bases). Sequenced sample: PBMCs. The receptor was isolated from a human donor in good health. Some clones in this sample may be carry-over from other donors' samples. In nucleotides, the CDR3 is TGTGCCAGCAGCGCCCTCGGGGGTAGGTCCTACAATGAGCAGTTCTTC. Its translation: CASSALGGRSYNEQFF. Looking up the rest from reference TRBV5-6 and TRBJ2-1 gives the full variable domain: DAGVTQSPTHLIKTRGQQVTLRCSPKSGHDTVSWYQQALGQGPQFIFQYYEEEERQRGNFPDRFSGHQFPNYSSELNVNALLLGDSALYLCASSALGGRSYNEQFFGPGTRLTVL.